This T cell receptor (beta chain) stems from a study of early T cells in non-severe SARS-CoV-2 infection. Study-level background: Sequenced bulk RNA came from whole blood that was unsorted, and chains were unpaired. General observations from the study: Reliance on VDJdb matching favored anti-spike CD8 responses; private and CD4 specificities were missed.

In the library, individual cDNA molecules carried attached unique molecular identifiers. A single record per CDR3 protein comes from TCRdb applying MiXCR to the 5' RACE reads. The sample has tens of thousands of distinct CDR3 sequences, 11% seen once; the top ten hold just under 3%. This clonotype has only a few counts. Its target is not known. Trimming removed 5 bases at V and 2 bases at J, with 10 bases between. CDR3 length: 14 amino acids. Per germline, CDR1 LNHDA and CDR2 SQIVND (reference sequence). The V gene is TRBV19, the J gene TRBJ2-1; D is perhaps TRBD2 (6 bases). This receptor was taken from an adult who was a healthcare worker with PCR-confirmed SARS-CoV-2 infection or an uninfected control (not recorded which). The sequences come from whole blood, collected at baseline. This CDR3 is CASSPWGAYNEQFF. The CDR3 nucleotides are TGTGCCAGTAGTCCCTGGGGGGCCTACAATGAGCAGTTCTTC.